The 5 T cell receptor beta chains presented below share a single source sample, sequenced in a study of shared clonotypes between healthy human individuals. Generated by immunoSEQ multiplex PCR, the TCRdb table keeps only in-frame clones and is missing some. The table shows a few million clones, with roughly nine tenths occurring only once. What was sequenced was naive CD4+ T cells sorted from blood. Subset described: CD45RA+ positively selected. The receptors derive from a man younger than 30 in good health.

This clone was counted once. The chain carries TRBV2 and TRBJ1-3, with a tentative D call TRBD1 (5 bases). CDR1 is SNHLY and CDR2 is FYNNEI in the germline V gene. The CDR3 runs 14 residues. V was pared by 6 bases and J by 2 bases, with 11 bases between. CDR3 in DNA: TGTGCCAGCAGGTCGGGGGAGGCTGGAAACACCATATATTTT. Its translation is CASRSGEAGNTIYF.

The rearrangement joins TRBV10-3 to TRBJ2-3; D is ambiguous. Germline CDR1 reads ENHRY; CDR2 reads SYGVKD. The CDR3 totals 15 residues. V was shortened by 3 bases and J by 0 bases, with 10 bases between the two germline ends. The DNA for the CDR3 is TGTGCCATCAGTGACCCTTTTTACAGCACAGATACGCAGTATTTT. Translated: CAISDPFYSTDTQYF.

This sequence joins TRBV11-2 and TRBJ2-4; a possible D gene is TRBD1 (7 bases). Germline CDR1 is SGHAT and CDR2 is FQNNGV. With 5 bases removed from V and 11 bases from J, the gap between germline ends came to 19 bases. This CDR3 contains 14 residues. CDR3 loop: CASSPRLVRGVQYF. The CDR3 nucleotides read TGTGCCAGCAGCCCACGACTCGTCAGGGGGGTTCAGTACTTC.

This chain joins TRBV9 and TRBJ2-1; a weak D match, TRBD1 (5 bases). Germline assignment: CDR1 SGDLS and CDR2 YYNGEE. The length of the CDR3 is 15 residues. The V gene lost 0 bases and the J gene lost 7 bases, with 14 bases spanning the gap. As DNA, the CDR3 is TGTGCCAGCAGCGTAGGAGACAGACGCAATAATGAGCAGTTCTTC. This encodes CASSVGDRRNNEQFF.

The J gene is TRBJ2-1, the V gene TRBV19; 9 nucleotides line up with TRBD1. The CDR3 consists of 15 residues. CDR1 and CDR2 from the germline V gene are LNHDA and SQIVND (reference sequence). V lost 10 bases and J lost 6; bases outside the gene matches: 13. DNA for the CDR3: TGTGCCACCTCCCCACCGGGGACAGGGCGCAATGAGCAGTTCTTC. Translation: CATSPPGTGRNEQFF.